The rows below give T cell receptor beta chains drawn from one sample of a study of beta chain features in type 1 diabetes. Only in-frame clones appear in the TCRdb table, and some are missing; sequencing was by immunoSEQ multiplex PCR. Among under 300,000 clones listed, roughly a quarter were seen once. Sequences were obtained from naive CD4+ T cells from blood. Receptors were obtained from a woman aged 25-40 years with type 1 diabetes. The conserved cysteine and the conserved F or W are not part of the CDR3 here. Fields, in order: V gene, J gene, CDR3 protein.

>TRBV7-9|TRBJ2-4
ASSLAGTLAKNIQY
>TRBV7-8|TRBJ2-1
ASSLAGLAGINEQF
>TRBV5-1|TRBJ1-1
ASSGGSRGGEAF
>TRBV30|TRBJ1-1
AWSVQVNTEAF
>TRBV9|TRBJ2-1
ASSVGGSGSYEQF
>TRBV21-1|TRBJ1-5
ASSKRGLSRPQH
>TRBV4-2|TRBJ1-3
ASSQDPVGNTIY
>TRBV4-2|TRBJ2-7
ASSQEWGLYEQY
>TRBV18|TRBJ2-1
ASSASGMYNEQF
>TRBV19|TRBJ2-3
ASSQLHRVGTGTQY
>TRBV2|TRBJ2-6
ASRKGSGANVLT
>TRBV7-9|TRBJ2-1
ATLAGGLYNEQF
>TRBV29-1|TRBJ2-2
SGGKGAGNTGELF
>TRBV19|TRBJ2-3
ASSAWTGRTDTQY
>TRBV11-2|TRBJ2-6
ASSFLTGAGANVLT
>TRBV30|TRBJ2-1
AWKLSGREERPEQF
>TRBV18|TRBJ1-1
ASSPLGGQGKTEAF
>TRBV29-1|TRBJ2-1
SEGGGRDEQF
>TRBV6-5|TRBJ1-4
ASSYTGDGKLF
>TRBV19|TRBJ1-5
ASSGGTGVQPQH
>TRBV30|TRBJ2-3
AWSLLATTDTQY
>TRBV4-1|TRBJ1-5
ASSRTGLINQPQH
>TRBV30|TRBJ1-4
AWSRGGEKLF
>TRBV6-5|TRBJ1-5
ASSSRTNRQPQH
>TRBV4-1|TRBJ2-7
ASSQSGLAGQY
>TRBV6-4|TRBJ2-3
ASSPSGISTDTQY
>TRBV5-6|TRBJ1-1
ASRLDRVSTEAF
>TRBV19|TRBJ2-1
ASSIGLARINEQF
>TRBV5-1|TRBJ2-1
ASSNPAGEQF
>TRBV28|TRBJ2-2
ASRTGTYNTGELF
>TRBV30|TRBJ1-3
AWSVLGYGNTIY
>TRBV29-1|TRBJ1-1
SAGGTENTEAF
>TRBV5-1|TRBJ1-2
ASSKELLGYGYT
>TRBV9|TRBJ2-3
ASSPHGQGFTDTQY
>TRBV4-1|TRBJ2-3
ASSLRPAGAGTDTQY
>TRBV5-4|TRBJ2-1
ASSLTSGSYNEQF
>TRBV29-1|TRBJ1-2
SAPGTGGFGYGYT
>TRBV7-2|TRBJ1-1
ASSATGETEAF
>TRBV2|TRBJ2-5
AGGRAEEETQY
>TRBV10-3|TRBJ2-7
ATRQAGGSYEQY
>TRBV9|TRBJ2-5
ASSVGRRETQY
>TRBV28|.
ASSFGQFEQY
>TRBV7-8|TRBJ1-4
ASSYFNEKLF
>TRBV4-1|TRBJ2-7
ASSQAARQGFYEQY
>TRBV13|TRBJ2-5
ASSPGTTLQETQY
>TRBV18|TRBJ1-5
ASSPDPGSNQPQH